Presented here are 6 T cell receptor beta chains from one specimen sequenced in a study of cytomegalovirus exposure and HLA in healthy donors. PCR employed 60 Vbeta and 13 Jbeta primers. Profiled with immunoSEQ multiplex PCR; TCRdb holds only in-frame clones, not every one. This table holds 200,000 to 300,000 clones, around 80% found once. Material: PBMCs. These receptor sequences come from a woman aged 60 to 75 in good health and CMV-seropositive.

The gene calls are TRBV10-3 and TRBJ2-7, with 10 nucleotides matching TRBD1. CDR1 is ENHRY, CDR2 SYGVKD, per germline. With V trimmed by 3 bases and J by 3 bases, 2 bases remained unmatched. The CDR3 loop spans 14 amino acids. The CDR3 nucleotides read TGTGCCATCAGTGAAGGGACAGGGGACTACGAGCAGTACTTC. Amino acids: CAISEGTGDYEQYF.

The rearrangement uses TRBV5-1 and TRBJ2-1, with 8 bases that match TRBD2. Germline V gene data show CDR1 as SGHRS and CDR2 as YFSETQ. J lost 8 bases, V lost 1 base, and 5 bases had no gene match. The CDR3 runs to 14 residues. CDR3 region: CASSLQAGAYEQFF. Written as DNA, the CDR3 is TGCGCCAGCAGCTTGCAAGCGGGAGCTTATGAGCAGTTCTTC. The variable domain in full, completed from reference TRBV5-1 and TRBJ2-1, reads KAGVTQTPRYLIKTRGQQVTLSCSPISGHRSVSWYQQTPGQGLQFLFEYFSETQRNKGNFPGRFSGRQFSNSRSEMNVSTLELGDSALYLCASSLQAGAYEQFFGPGTRLTVL.

V gene TRBV5-6 combines with J gene TRBJ2-4; unclear D gene. V was trimmed by 1 base and J by 7 bases, leaving 12 bases between them. Germline CDR1 and CDR2: SGHDT and YYEEEE. The CDR3 sequence is 14 residues long. CDR3 nucleotides: TGTGCCAGCAGCTTGCCCCAGGCGCCTAACATTCAGTACTTC. Amino acid sequence: CASSLPQAPNIQYF. Variable domain in full (rest from reference TRBV5-6 and TRBJ2-4): DAGVTQSPTHLIKTRGQQVTLRCSPKSGHDTVSWYQQALGQGPQFIFQYYEEEERQRGNFPDRFSGHQFPNYSSELNVNALLLGDSALYLCASSLPQAPNIQYFGAGTRLSVL.

The chain employs TRBV7-2 and TRBJ2-2, with TRBD2 matching over 8 bases. This CDR3 has 15 amino acids. With V trimmed by 5 bases and J by 3 bases, 5 bases remained unmatched. CDR1 is SGHTA, CDR2 FQGNSA, per germline. CDR3 nucleotides: TGTGCCAGCAGCATATCGGGGGGGGACACCGGGGAGCTGTTTTTT. Residues: CASSISGGDTGELFF.

The V gene is TRBV5-4, the J gene TRBJ2-2; TRBD1 aligns across 9 bases. The ends lost 0 bases at V and 3 bases at J; junction bases unmatched: 3. Germline lookup yields CDR1 SGHNT and CDR2 YYREEE (reference sequence). CDR3 length: 16 amino acids. CDR3 coding DNA: TGTGCCAGCAGCTTGGGTGGGACAGGGTACACCGGGGAGCTGTTTTTT. Amino acids: CASSLGGTGYTGELFF.

The rearrangement uses TRBV9 and TRBJ2-1, with TRBD2 identical over 13 bases. The CDR3 has 16 residues. J gave up 5 bases and V 2 bases, and 4 bases lay outside the gene matches. Germline loops: CDR1 SGDLS, CDR2 YYNGEE. This CDR3 is CASSVAGLAGNNEQFF. In DNA form, the CDR3 reads TGTGCCAGCAGCGTGGCGGGACTAGCGGGAAACAATGAGCAGTTCTTC.